Presented here are 7 T cell receptor beta chains from one specimen sequenced in a study of shared clonotypes between healthy human individuals. The table came from immunoSEQ multiplex PCR; TCRdb's copy has only in-frame clones and leaves some out. The profile shows about 1.1 million clones, roughly 80% of them singletons. Sequencing was performed on memory CD4+ T cells from PBMCs. Subset of the sample: CD45RA-negative fraction. All receptors derive from a man between 18 and 35 years old in good health. Some clones in this sample may be carry-over from other donors' samples.

The V and J genes are TRBV27 and TRBJ1-2, with no clear D. CDR1 is MNHEY and CDR2 is SMNVEV in the germline V gene (reference sequence). The CDR3 loop spans 13 amino acids. The V gene lost 2 bases and the J gene lost 4 bases, with 8 bases spanning the gap. The CDR3 bases are TGTGCCAGCAGTTTACACGGTGTCTATGGCTACACCTTC. This codes for CASSLHGVYGYTF.

This clone was detected only a few times. The J gene is TRBJ2-5, the V gene TRBV27; D unclear. Trimming took off 7 bases at V and 5 bases at J, with 11 bases between the two ends. CDR3 size: 12 residues. The germline CDR1 and CDR2 sequences are MNHEY and SMNVEV (reference sequence). Here the CDR3 DNA reads TGTGCCAGCATCCTCCCGGCGGAGACCCAGTACTTC. It specifies CASILPAETQYF.

The rearrangement joins TRBV30 to TRBJ2-5; D may be TRBD2 (5 bases). The DNA matches TRBJ2-7 better at its end, which makes the J call doubtful. The germline gives CDR1 GTSNPN, CDR2 SVGIG (reference sequence). This CDR3 region has 14 residues. Here the CDR3 reads CAWSVLVAPYEQYF. The CDR3 DNA follows: TGTGCCTGGAGTGTACTAGTGGCGCCCTACGAGCAGTACTTC.

Points on this clone: One end of the junction varies from germline; a read error may be responsible. The genes are TRBV10-3 and TRBJ2-3; no clear D gene. The CDR3 sequence is 11 residues long. Germline assignment: CDR1 ENHRY and CDR2 SYGVKD. The CDR3 coding sequence is TGTGCCATCAGAGCCACAAATACGCAGTATTTT. Its protein is CAIRATNTQYF.

The J gene is TRBJ2-7, the V gene TRBV6-4, with 8 nucleotides matching TRBD1. In germline, CDR1 is MRHNA, CDR2 SNTAGT. The CDR3 has 15 residues. With 4 bases clipped from V and 3 bases from J, the junction kept 8 bases outside the gene matches. The CDR3 loop is CASSASFGQGYEQYF. The CDR3 bases are TGTGCCAGCAGTGCTTCTTTCGGACAGGGCTACGAGCAGTACTTC.

The chain is built from TRBV7-2 and TRBJ2-3; D might be TRBD2 (6 bases). CDR1 SGHTA and CDR2 FQGNSA come from the germline V gene. Trimming took off 3 bases at V and 0 bases at J, with 13 bases between the two ends. The CDR3 contains 16 residues. DNA of the CDR3: TGTGCCAGCAGCTTCCATAGCGGAGGGAGCACAGATACGCAGTATTTT. Translation gives CASSFHSGGSTDTQYF.

This clone appeared a single time. The chain is built from TRBV7-3 and TRBJ1-1; D is ambiguous. The CDR3 is 14 residues long. V was shortened by 5 bases and J by 1 base, with 11 bases between the two germline ends. Looked up from germline, CDR1 is SGHTA and CDR2 is FQGTGA. This CDR3 is CASSPLGWNTEAFF. The CDR3 DNA reads as TGTGCCAGCAGCCCGCTTGGGTGGAACACTGAAGCTTTCTTT.